A selection of T cell receptor beta chains follows, all from one sample in a study of T-cell reconstitution after alpha-beta-depleted transplantation in children. A single record per CDR3 protein comes from TCRdb applying MiXCR to the PCR reads. The top ten clones hold 2% to 2.5% of a sample with approximately 500,000 distinct CDR3 sequences, roughly 10% of them seen once. The source material was PBMCs, sampled before TCRalphabeta/CD19-depleted stem cell transplant. The origin of the receptors is a child aged 2-15 years with inherited bone marrow failure, due to receive a stem cell transplant. Each CDR3 is given with its conserved first and last residue. D genes are given only for firm matches.

D	J	V	CDR3
TRBD2	TRBJ2-7	TRBV28	CASRAGLAKSYEQYF
-	TRBJ2-7	TRBV18	CASSPVSFYEQYF
-	TRBJ1-4	TRBV4-2	CASSQESATNEKLFF
-	TRBJ2-1	TRBV5-5	CASKTGGIGNEQFF
-	TRBJ2-3	TRBV7-9	CASSPEFTGTDTQYF
TRBD2	TRBJ2-1	TRBV20-1	CSAPGGTIMRSGDNEQFF
-	TRBJ2-6	TRBV5-1	CASSPDPQSSGANVLTF
-	TRBJ1-2	TRBV28	CASSFASGEHGYTF
-	TRBJ2-5	TRBV5-1	CASSYGSGQETQYF
-	TRBJ2-1	TRBV12-3/TRBV12-4	CASSFNEAPNEQFF
-	TRBJ1-4	TRBV20-1	CSAREMEGRANEKLFF
TRBD2	TRBJ2-1	TRBV2	CASKIEGIEGLAGDNEQFF
-	TRBJ1-2	TRBV9	CASSVGEGNYGYTF
-	TRBJ2-7	TRBV4-3	CASSQAVGSYEQYF
TRBD1	TRBJ2-1	TRBV19	CASSTGQGPELF
-	TRBJ2-1	TRBV11-2	CASSLDRAVRTYNEQFF
-	TRBJ2-7	TRBV7-2	CASSFLSYEQYF
-	TRBJ2-2	TRBV7-2	CASSPGPGATGELFF
TRBD1	TRBJ1-6	TRBV6-1	CASSGTGFEKGNSPLHF
TRBD2	TRBJ2-5	TRBV4-3	CASSQTSGIQETQYF
TRBD2	TRBJ2-7	TRBV2	CASQLPGLARYEQYF
TRBD2	TRBJ2-5	TRBV6-5	CASSYETSGGLGTQYF
TRBD2	TRBJ2-1	TRBV7-9	CASSPSGSHEQFF
-	TRBJ1-1	TRBV19	CASSITGSSNTEAFF
TRBD1	TRBJ2-7	TRBV12-3/TRBV12-4	CASSLESGQGDYEQYF
-	TRBJ2-5	TRBV29-1	CSVERMGAPSETQYF
TRBD1	TRBJ2-1	TRBV12-3/TRBV12-4	CASTLGQVPNEQFF
TRBD1	TRBJ2-3	TRBV10-3	CAITGTGQDTQYF
-	TRBJ2-1	TRBV7-9	CASPFGNEQFF
-	TRBJ1-1	TRBV12-3/TRBV12-4	CASSLGVGEAFF
-	TRBJ2-7	TRBV6-2/TRBV6-3	CASSRRQEIAYEQYF
-	TRBJ2-1	TRBV29-1	CSVPPSSYNEQFF
TRBD2	TRBJ2-7	TRBV12-3/TRBV12-4	CASSLAPGLAGVEQYF
-	TRBJ2-7	TRBV5-1	CASDTSPYEQYF
-	TRBJ2-3	TRBV5-1	CASSAGNPGLPRTDTQYF
-	TRBJ1-1	TRBV19	CASSLVWGTEAFF
-	TRBJ2-5	TRBV30	CAWSLGLETQYF
-	TRBJ1-4	TRBV29-1	CSVEDGGRGEKLFF